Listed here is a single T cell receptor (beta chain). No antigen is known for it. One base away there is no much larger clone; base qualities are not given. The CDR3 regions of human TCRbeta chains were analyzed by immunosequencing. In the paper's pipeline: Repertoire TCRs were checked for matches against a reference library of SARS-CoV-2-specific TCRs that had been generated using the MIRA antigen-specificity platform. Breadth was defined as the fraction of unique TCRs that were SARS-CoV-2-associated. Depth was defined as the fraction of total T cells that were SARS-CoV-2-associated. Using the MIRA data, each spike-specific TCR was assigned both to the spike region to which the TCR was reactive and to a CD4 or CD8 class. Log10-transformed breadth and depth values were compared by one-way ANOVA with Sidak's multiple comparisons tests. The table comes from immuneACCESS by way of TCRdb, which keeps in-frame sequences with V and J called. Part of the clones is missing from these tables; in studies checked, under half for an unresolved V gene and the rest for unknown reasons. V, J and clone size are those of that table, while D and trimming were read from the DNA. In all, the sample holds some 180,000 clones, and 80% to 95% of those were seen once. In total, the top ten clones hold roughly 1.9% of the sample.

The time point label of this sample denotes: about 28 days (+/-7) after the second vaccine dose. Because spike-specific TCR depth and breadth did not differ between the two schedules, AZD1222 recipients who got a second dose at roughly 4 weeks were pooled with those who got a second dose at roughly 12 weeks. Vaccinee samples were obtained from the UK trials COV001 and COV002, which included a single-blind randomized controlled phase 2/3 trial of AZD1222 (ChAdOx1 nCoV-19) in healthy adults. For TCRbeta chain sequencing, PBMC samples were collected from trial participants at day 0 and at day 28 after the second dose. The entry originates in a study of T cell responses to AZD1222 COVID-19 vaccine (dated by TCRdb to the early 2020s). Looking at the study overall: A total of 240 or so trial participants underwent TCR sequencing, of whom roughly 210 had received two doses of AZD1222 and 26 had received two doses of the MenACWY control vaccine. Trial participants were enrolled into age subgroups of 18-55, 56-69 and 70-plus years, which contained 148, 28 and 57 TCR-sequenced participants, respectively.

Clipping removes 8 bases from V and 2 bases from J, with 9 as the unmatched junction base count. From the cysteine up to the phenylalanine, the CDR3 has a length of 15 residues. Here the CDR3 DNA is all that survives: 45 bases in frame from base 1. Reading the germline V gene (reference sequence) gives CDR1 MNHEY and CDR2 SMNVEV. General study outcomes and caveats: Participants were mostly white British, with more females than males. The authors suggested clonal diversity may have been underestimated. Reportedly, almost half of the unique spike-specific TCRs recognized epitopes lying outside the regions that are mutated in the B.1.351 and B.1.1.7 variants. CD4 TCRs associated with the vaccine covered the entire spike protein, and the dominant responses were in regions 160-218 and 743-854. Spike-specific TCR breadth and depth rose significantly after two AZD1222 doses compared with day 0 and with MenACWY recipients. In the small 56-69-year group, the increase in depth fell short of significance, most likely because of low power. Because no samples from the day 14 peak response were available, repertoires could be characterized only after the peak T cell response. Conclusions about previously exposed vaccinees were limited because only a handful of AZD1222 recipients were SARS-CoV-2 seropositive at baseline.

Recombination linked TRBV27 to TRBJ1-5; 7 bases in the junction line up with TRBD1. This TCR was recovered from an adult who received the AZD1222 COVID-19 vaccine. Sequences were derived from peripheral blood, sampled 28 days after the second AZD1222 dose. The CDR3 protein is CASSGTAWGNQPQHF. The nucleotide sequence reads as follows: TGTGCCAGCTCCGGGACAGCGTGGGGCAATCAGCCCCAGCATTTT.